This TCR beta chain was found in a study of blood T cell repertoires in COVID-19. Study information: The United States, Italy and Spain supplied acute and convalescent COVID-19 samples.

Produced via immunoSEQ multiplex PCR; TCRdb's table is partial and in-frame only. The table shows 150,000 to 200,000 clones, with about 82% occurring only once. About this clone itself: One end of the junction fails to match germline, which may point to a read error.

CDR1 is SGHNT and CDR2 is YENEEA in the germline V gene. This CDR3 has 12 amino acids. Specimen: PBMCs or T cells enriched from blood (not recorded which). This sequence was found in a woman younger than 45 who had recovered from COVID-19. V is TRBV11-3 and J is TRBJ2-3, with D perhaps TRBD2 (6 bases). The CDR3 region is CASSSDTGTSDF. Here the CDR3 DNA reads TGTGCCAGCAGCTCAGACACCGGGACTTCGGATTTT.